This TCR beta chain was obtained from a study of spatial heterogeneity in lung cancer. TCRdb fed the 5' RACE reads into MiXCR, producing one record per CDR3 protein. The sample lists tens of thousands of distinct CDR3 sequences, under 4% occurring once. This clonotype was picked up many times. The time point is: sample taken at primary tumor resection. The CDR3 covers 17 residues. The germline gives CDR1 MNHEY, CDR2 SMNVEV (reference sequence). The ends lost 5 bases at V and 2 bases at J; junction bases unmatched: 12. The sample consisted of normal lung tissue next to the tumor, taken at surgery. The sequence was obtained from a male donor with early-stage non-small cell lung cancer. The chain has TRBV27 and TRBJ2-5; TRBD2 matches at 9 bases. The CDR3 loop reads CASSTTLRAGGQETQYF. The CDR3 DNA is TGTGCCAGCAGTACCACCCTTAGAGCGGGAGGACAAGAGACCCAGTACTTC.